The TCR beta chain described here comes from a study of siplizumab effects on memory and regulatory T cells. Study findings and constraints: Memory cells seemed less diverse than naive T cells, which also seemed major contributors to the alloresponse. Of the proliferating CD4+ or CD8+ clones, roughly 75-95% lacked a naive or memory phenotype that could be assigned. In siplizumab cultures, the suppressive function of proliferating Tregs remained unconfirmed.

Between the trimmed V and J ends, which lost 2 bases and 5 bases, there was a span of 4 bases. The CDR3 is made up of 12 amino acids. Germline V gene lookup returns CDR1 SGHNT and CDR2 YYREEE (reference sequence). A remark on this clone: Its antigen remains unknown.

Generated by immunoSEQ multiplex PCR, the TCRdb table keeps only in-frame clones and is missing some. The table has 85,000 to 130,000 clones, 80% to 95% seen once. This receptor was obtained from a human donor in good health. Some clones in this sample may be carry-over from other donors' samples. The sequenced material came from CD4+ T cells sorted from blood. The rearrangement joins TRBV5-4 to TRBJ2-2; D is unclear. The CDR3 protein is CASSFMTGELFF. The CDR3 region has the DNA TGTGCCAGCAGCTTTATGACCGGGGAGCTGTTTTTT.